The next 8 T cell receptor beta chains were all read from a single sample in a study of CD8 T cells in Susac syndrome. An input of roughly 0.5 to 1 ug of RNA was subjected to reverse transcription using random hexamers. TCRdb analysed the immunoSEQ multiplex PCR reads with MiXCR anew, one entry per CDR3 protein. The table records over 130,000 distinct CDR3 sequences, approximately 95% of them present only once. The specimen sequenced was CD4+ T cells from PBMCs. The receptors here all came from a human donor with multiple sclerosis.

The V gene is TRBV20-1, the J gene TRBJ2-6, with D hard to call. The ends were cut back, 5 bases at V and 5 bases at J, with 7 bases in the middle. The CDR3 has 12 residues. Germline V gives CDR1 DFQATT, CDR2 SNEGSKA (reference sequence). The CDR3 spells CSAPDRANVLTF. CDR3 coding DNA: TGCAGTGCTCCAGACAGGGCCAACGTCCTGACTTTC.

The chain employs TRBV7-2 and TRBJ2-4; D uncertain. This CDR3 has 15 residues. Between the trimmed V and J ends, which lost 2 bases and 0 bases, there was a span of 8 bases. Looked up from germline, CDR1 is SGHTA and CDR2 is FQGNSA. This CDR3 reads CASSLSLVAKNIQYF. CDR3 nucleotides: TGTGCCAGCAGCTTATCCCTCGTAGCCAAAAACATTCAGTACTTC.

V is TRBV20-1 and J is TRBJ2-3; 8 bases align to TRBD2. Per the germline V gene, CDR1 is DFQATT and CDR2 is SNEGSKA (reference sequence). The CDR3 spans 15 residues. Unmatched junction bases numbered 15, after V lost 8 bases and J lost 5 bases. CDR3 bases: TGCAGTCTCCCTCCCGGGCGGGGGGAAGTAGATACGCAGTATTTT. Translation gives CSLPPGRGEVDTQYF.

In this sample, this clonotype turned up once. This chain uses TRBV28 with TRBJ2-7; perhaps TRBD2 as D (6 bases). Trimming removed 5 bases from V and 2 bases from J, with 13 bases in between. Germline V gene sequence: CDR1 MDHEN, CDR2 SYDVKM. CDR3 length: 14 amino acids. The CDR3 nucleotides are TGTGCCAGCAGTCCGATAGCGGATGCCTACGAGCAGTACTTC. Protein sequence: CASSPIADAYEQYF.

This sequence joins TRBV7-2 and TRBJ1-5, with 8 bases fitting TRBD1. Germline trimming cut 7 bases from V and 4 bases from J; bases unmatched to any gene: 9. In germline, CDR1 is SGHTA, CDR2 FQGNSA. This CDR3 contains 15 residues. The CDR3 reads CASTLSGGGNQPQHF. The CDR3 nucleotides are TGTGCCAGCACCCTCTCAGGGGGCGGGAATCAGCCCCAGCATTTT.

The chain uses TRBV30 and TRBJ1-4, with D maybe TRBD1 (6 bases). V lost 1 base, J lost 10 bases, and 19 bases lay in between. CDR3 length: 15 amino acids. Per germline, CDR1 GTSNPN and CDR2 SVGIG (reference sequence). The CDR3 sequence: CAWSATQGGGGKLFF. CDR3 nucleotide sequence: TGTGCCTGGAGTGCTACGCAAGGAGGGGGAGGAAAACTGTTTTTT. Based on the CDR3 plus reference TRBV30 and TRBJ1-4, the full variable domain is SQTIHQWPATLVQPVGSPLSLECTVEGTSNPNLYWYRQAAGRGLQLLFYSVGIGQISSEVPQNLSASRPQDRQFILSSKKLLLSDSGFYLCAWSATQGGGGKLFFGSGTQLSVL.

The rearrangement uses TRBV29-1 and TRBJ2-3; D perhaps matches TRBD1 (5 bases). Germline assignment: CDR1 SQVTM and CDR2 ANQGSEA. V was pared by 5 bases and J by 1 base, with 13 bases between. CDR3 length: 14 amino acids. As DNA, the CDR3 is TGCAGCGTTAAAAGGGGAATGGGCACAGATACGCAGTATTTT. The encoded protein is CSVKRGMGTDTQYF.

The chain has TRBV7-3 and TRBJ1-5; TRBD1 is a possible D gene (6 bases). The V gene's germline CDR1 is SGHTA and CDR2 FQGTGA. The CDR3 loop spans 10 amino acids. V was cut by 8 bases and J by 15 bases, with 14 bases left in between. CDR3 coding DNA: TGTGCCAGCGGACCGACAGGAGGGCATTTT. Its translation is CASGPTGGHF.